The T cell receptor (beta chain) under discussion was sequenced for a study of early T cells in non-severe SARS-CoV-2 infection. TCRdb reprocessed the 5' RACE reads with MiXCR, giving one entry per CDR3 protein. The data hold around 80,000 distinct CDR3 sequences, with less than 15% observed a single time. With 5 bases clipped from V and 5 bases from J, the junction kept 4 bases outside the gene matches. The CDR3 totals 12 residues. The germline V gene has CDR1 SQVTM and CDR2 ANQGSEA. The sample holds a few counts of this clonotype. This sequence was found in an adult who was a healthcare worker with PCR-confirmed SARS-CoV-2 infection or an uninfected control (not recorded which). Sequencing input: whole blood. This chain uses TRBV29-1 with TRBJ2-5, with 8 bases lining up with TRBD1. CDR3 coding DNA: TGCAGCGTTAACAGGGGGACGGAGACCCAGTACTTC. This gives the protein CSVNRGTETQYF.